The 6 T cell receptor beta chains below all came from one sample that was sequenced in a study of cytomegalovirus exposure and HLA in healthy donors. The PCR made use of 60 Vbeta and 13 Jbeta primers. Only in-frame clones appear in the TCRdb table, and some are missing; sequencing was by immunoSEQ multiplex PCR. The sample holds 95,000 to 150,000 clones, 77% seen once. Sequenced: PBMCs. Source of these receptors: a woman in her thirties or forties in good health and CMV-seropositive.

CDR3 DNA: TGCGCCAGCGGACGGATCACAGGGGGGACAGATACGCAGTATTTT. Amino acids: CASGRITGGTDTQYF. The gene calls are TRBV5-1 and TRBJ2-3, with 8 bases lining up with TRBD1. Germline lookup yields CDR1 SGHRS and CDR2 YFSETQ. With 7 bases clipped from V and 3 bases from J, the junction kept 10 bases outside the gene matches. This CDR3 comprises 15 residues.

The V gene is TRBV19, the J gene TRBJ1-1; D is perhaps TRBD1 (5 bases). CDR1 LNHDA and CDR2 SQIVND come from the germline V gene (reference sequence). Trimming took 9 bases from V and 0 from J, leaving 11 bases between them. The CDR3 sequence is 13 residues long. The CDR3 region has the DNA TGTGCCAGCCGTGGACATCTGAACACTGAAGCTTTCTTT. Translated, it gives CASRGHLNTEAFF.

The gene calls are TRBV12-5 and TRBJ2-5, with D unclear. The CDR3 spans 13 residues. Germline V CDR1 and CDR2: LGHNT, FRNRAP. The V and J ends lost 1 base and 7 bases respectively, with 10 bases between them. The CDR3 spells CASGLAVSGTQYF. DNA for the CDR3: TGTGCTAGTGGTTTGGCAGTATCGGGGACCCAGTACTTC.

This clone came up a few times. The chain has TRBV5-4 and TRBJ2-5; 8 bases are shared with TRBD2. There are 14 residues in the CDR3. With V trimmed by 2 bases and J by 7 bases, 7 bases remained unmatched. Germline values: CDR1 SGHNT, CDR2 YYREEE (reference sequence). The DNA of the CDR3 is TGTGCCAGCAGCTTCGAGCGGGAGAGGTGGACCCAGTACTTC. Translating gives CASSFERERWTQYF.

The V and J genes are TRBV5-1 and TRBJ2-2; D is undetermined. CDR1 is SGHRS and CDR2 is YFSETQ in the germline V gene. V was cut by 2 bases and J by 5 bases, with 7 bases left in between. The CDR3 contains 13 residues. The CDR3 sequence is CASSFQLTGELFF. DNA of the CDR3: TGCGCCAGCAGCTTCCAGTTGACCGGGGAGCTGTTTTTT.

The rearrangement uses TRBV2 and TRBJ1-1; no definite D call. The CDR3 runs 11 residues. V lost 4 bases to trimming and J lost 7 bases, with 7 bases between them. CDR1 SNHLY and CDR2 FYNNEI come from the germline V gene. As DNA, the CDR3 is TGTGCCAGCAGTGTATTAGTTGAAGCTTTCTTT. It translates to CASSVLVEAFF.